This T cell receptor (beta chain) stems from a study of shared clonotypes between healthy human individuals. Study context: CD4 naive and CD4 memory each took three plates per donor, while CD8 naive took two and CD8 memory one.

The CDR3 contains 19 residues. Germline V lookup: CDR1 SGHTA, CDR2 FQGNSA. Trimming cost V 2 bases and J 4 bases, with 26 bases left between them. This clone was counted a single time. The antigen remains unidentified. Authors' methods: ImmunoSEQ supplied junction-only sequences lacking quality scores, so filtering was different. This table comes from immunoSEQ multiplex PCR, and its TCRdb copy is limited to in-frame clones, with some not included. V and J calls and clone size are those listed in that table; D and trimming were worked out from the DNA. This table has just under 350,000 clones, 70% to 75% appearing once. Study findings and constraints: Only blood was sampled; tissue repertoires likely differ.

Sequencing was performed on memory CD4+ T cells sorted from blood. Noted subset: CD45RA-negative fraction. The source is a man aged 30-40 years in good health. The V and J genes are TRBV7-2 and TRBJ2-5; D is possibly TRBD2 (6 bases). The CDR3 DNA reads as TGTGCCAGCAGCTTATTCCCCCTGCCGGGGGAGAGGAGGGGAGAGACCCAGTACTTC. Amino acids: CASSLFPLPGERRGETQYF.